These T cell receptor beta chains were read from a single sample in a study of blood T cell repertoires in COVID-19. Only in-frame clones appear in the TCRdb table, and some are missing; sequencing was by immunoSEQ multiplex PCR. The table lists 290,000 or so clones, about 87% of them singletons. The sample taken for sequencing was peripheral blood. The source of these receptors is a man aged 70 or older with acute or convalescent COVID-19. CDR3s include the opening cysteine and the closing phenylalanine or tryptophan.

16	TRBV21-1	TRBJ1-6	CASTGFWVGKYSPLHF
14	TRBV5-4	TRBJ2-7	CASSPGTGGSEQYF
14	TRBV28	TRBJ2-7	CASRTGRTSYEQYF
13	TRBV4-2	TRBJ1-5	CASSQDTGQPQHF
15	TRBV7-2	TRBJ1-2	CASSLASQGNYGYTF
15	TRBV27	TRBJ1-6	CASSLAGGLNSPLHF
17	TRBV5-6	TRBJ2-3	CASSLSSGGTYTDTQYF
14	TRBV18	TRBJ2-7	CASSSRTRSHEQYF
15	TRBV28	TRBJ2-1	CASSVGGASYNEQFF
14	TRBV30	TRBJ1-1	CAWSYRILNTEAFF
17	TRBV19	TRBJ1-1	CASRLATTTTSNTEAFF
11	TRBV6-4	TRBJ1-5	CASSPGEPQHF
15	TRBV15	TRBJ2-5	CATSRTRGGLKTQYF
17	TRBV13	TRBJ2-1	CASSIGGTSGPGNEQFF
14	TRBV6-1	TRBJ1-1	CASSELEGGTEAFF
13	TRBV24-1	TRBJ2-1	CATSDLRYNEQFF
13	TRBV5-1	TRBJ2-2	CASNRQNTGELFF
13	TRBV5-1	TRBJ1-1	CASSLAADTEAFF